This T cell receptor (beta chain) emerged from a study of post-analysis software for immune sequencing data. Study-wide results and limits: In multiple sclerosis, normalized Chao1 diversity was significantly below that of controls. About 5 TRBV segments (TRBV5-6, TRBV5-1 and TRBV20-1 among them) occurred more frequently in patients than in controls. The authors found that F measure strongly co-clustered same-batch samples.

This clonotype was seen more than once but under ten times. Its antigen is undetermined. The germline CDR1 and CDR2 sequences are KGHSY and FQNENV. V was pared by 0 bases and J by 9 bases, with 4 bases of the junction left unmatched. The CDR3 spans 15 residues. Unique molecular identifiers featured in each of the TCR beta cDNA libraries. From approximately 0.95 to 9.8 million T cells, 550,000 or so cDNA molecules were obtained. MiXCR was run by TCRdb on the PCR reads, yielding one entry per CDR3 protein. The table lists about 210,000 distinct CDR3 sequences, 25% to 30% of them singletons. The receptor's source is a girl aged 2-17 years with multiple sclerosis. The chain couples TRBV16 to TRBJ1-6; 8 nucleotides agree with TRBD1. Sequenced input: blood. CDR3 sequence: CASSQSGQVFSPLHF. The DNA for the CDR3 is TGTGCCAGCAGCCAATCGGGACAGGTATTTTCACCCCTCCACTTT.